This entry describes one T cell receptor beta chain. The data originate from a study of T-cell memory formation after mild COVID-19. TCRdb re-called the 5' RACE reads with MiXCR, one entry per CDR3 protein. Among about 360,000 distinct CDR3 sequences listed, approximately 14% were seen once. Germline V lookup: CDR1 GTSNPN, CDR2 SVGIG (reference sequence). The CDR3 spans 11 residues. V lost 5 bases and J 11 bases, leaving 15 bases between the germline ends. The material sequenced was PBMCs or a T cell subset sorted from them (not recorded which). The receptor was derived from a man aged 18 to 29 who had mild COVID-19 (a few samples of this study predate the infection). Cell type and time point are not known. The genes are TRBV30 and TRBJ1-2; tentative D call: TRBD1 (5 bases). CDR3 region: CAWGDSLGYTF. For the CDR3, the DNA is TGTGCCTGGGGGGACTCACTGGGGTACACCTTC.